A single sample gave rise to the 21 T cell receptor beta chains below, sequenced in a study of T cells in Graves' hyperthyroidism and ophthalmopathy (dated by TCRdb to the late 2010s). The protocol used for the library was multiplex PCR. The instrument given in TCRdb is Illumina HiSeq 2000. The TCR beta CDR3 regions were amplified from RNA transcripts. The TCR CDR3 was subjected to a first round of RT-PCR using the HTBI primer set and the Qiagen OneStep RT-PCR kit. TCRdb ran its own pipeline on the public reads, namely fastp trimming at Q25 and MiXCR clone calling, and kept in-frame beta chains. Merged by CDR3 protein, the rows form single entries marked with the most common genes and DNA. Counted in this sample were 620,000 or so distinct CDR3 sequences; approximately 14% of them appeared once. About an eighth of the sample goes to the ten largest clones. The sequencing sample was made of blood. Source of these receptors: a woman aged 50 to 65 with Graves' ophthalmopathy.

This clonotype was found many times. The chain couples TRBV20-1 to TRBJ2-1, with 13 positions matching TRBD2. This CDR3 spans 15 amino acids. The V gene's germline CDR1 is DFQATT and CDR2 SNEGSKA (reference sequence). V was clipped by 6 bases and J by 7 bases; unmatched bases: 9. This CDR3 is CSAPIRTSGRNEQFF. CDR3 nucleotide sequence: TGCAGTGCCCCCATACGGACTAGCGGGAGAAATGAGCAGTTCTTC.

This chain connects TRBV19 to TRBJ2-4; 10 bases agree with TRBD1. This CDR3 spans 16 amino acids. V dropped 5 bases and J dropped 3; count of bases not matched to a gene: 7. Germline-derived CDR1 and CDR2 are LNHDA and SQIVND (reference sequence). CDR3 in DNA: TGTGCCAGTAGTTTCCAAGGGACAGGGGTCAAAAACATTCAGTACTTC. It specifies CASSFQGTGVKNIQYF.

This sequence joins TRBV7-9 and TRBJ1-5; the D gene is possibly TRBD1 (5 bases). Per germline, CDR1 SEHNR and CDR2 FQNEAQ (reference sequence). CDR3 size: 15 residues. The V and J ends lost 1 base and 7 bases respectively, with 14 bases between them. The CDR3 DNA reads TGTGCCAGCAGCTTAGGAGCAGGGCGGGGGCAGCCCCAGCATTTT. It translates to CASSLGAGRGQPQHF.

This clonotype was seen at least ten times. The CDR3 nucleotides read TGTGCCAGCAGCTTAGGGCTTCACTACGAGCAGTACTTC. It translates to CASSLGLHYEQYF. V gene TRBV7-9 combines with J gene TRBJ2-7; D call uncertain. Deletions cut 1 base from V and 3 bases from J, with 7 bases between. CDR1 and CDR2 from the germline V gene are SEHNR and FQNEAQ (reference sequence). The CDR3 runs 13 residues.

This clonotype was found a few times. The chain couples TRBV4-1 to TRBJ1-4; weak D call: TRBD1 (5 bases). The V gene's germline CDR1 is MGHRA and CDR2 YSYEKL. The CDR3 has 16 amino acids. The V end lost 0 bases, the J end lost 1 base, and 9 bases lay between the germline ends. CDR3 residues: CASSQDRGVTNEKLFF. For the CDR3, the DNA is TGCGCCAGCAGCCAAGATCGGGGGGTAACTAATGAAAAACTGTTTTTT.

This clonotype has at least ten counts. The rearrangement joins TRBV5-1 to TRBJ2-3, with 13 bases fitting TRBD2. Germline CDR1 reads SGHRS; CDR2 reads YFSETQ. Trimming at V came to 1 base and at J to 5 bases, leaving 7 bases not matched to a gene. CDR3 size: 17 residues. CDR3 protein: CASSLWTSGRSGDTQYF. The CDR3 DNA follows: TGCGCCAGCAGCTTGTGGACTAGCGGGAGATCGGGAGATACGCAGTATTTT. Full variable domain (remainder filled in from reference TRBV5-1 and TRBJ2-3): KAGVTQTPRYLIKTRGQQVTLSCSPISGHRSVSWYQQTPGQGLQFLFEYFSETQRNKGNFPGRFSGRQFSNSRSEMNVSTLELGDSALYLCASSLWTSGRSGDTQYFGPGTRLTVL.

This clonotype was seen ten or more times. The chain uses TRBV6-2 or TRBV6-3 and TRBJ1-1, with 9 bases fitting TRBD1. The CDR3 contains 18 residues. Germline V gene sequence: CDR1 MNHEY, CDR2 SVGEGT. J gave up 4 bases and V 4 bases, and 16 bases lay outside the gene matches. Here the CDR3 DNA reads TGTGCCAGCAGTTCACACGAACAGGGGGCCCCTTCCGGCACTGAAGCTTTCTTT. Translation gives CASSSHEQGAPSGTEAFF.

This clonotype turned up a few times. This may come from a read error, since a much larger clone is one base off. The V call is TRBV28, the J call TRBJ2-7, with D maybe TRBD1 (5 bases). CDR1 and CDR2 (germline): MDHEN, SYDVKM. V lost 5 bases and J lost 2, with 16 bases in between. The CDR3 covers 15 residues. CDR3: CASSTIGVRTYEQYF. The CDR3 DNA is TGTGCCAGCAGTACAATAGGGGTGCGAACCTACGAGCAGTACTTC.

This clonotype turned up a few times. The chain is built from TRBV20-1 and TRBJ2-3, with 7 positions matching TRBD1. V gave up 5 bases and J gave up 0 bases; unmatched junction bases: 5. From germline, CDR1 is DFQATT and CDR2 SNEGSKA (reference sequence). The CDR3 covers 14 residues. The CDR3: CSAPHRGSTDTQYF. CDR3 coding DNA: TGCAGTGCTCCCCACAGGGGAAGCACAGATACGCAGTATTTT.

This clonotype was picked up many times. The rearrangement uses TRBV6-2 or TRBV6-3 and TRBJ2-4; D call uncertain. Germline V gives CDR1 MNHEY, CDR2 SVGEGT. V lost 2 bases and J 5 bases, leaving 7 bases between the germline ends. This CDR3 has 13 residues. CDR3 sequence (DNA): TGTGCCAGCAGTTACGCTTTGGAAAACATTCAGTACTTC. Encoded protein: CASSYALENIQYF.

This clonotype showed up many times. The CDR3 bases are TGTGCCAGTAGTATGCTAAGAAGGAGTAACTATGGCTACACCTTC. This codes for CASSMLRRSNYGYTF. The chain carries TRBV19 and TRBJ1-2; D ambiguous. The CDR3 covers 15 residues. Trimming stripped 3 bases from V and 1 base from J, with 12 bases between. Germline V lookup: CDR1 LNHDA, CDR2 SQIVND (reference sequence).

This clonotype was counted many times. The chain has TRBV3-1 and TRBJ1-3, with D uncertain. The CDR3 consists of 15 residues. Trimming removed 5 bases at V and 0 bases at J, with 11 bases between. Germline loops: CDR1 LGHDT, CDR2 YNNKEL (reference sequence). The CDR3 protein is CASSTAPTSGNTIYF. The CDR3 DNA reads TGTGCCAGCAGCACCGCGCCAACCTCTGGAAACACCATATATTTT.

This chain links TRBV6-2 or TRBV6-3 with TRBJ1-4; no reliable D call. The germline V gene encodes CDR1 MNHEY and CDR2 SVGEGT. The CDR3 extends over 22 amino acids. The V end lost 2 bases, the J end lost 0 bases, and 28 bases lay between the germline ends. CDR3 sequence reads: CASSYELFGQVRSGATNEKLFF. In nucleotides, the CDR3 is TGTGCCAGCAGTTACGAATTGTTTGGCCAGGTCCGTTCTGGTGCAACTAATGAAAAACTGTTTTTT.

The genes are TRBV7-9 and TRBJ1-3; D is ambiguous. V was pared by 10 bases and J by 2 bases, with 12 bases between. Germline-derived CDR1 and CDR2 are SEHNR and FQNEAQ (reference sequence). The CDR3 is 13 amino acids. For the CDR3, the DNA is TGTGCCACAAGGGAGTTAGCTGGAAACACCATATATTTT. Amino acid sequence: CATRELAGNTIYF.

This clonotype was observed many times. Written as DNA, the CDR3 is TGCAGTGCTAGAGGTAGCGGGAGGGACGAGCAGTTCTTC. It encodes CSARGSGRDEQFF. The chain carries TRBV20-1 and TRBJ2-1, with TRBD2 matching over 11 bases. CDR1 is DFQATT, CDR2 SNEGSKA, per germline (reference sequence). J gave up 10 bases and V 1 base, and 3 bases lay outside the gene matches. The CDR3 spans 13 residues.

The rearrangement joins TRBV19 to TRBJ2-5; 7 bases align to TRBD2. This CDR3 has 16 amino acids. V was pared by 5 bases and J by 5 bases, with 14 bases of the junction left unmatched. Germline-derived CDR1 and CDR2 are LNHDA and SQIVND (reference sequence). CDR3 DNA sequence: TGTGCCAGTAGTCCGCCCGGGGCTAGCGGTAGGGAGACCCAGTACTTC. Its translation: CASSPPGASGRETQYF.

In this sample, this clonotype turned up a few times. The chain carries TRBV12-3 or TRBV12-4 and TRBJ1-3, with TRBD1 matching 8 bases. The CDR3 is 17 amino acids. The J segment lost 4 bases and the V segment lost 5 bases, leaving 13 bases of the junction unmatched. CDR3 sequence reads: CASSPRTGTSFGNTIYF. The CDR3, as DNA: TGTGCCAGCAGTCCCCGGACAGGGACAAGTTTCGGAAACACCATATATTTT.

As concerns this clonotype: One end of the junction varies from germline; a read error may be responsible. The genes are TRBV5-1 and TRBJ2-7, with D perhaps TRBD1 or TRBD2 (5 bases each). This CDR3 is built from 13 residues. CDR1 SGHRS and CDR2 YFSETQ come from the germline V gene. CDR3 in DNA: TGTGCCAGCAGCCCCCGGGGACCCCACGAGCAGTACTTC. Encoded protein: CASSPRGPHEQYF. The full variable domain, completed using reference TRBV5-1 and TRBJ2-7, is KAGVTQTPRYLIKTRGQQVTLSCSPISGHRSVSWYQQTPGQGLQFLFEYFSETQRNKGNFPGRFSGRQFSNSRSEMNVSTLELGDSALYLCASSPRGPHEQYFGPGTRLTVT.

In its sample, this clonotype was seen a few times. The CDR3 loop reads CASSQGFARYSGNTIYF. DNA of the CDR3: TGTGCCAGCAGCCAAGGGTTTGCCCGTTATTCTGGAAACACCATATATTTT. The rearrangement joins TRBV14 to TRBJ1-3; D unclear. The germline V gene has CDR1 SGHDN and CDR2 FVKESK. Trimming shortened V by 1 base and J by 1 base, and 14 bases separated the two germline ends. This CDR3 is 17 amino acids long. Using reference TRBV14 and TRBJ1-3 for the parts outside the CDR3, the full variable domain is EAGVTQFPSHSVIEKGQTVTLRCDPISGHDNLYWYRRVMGKEIKFLLHFVKESKQDESGMPNNRFLAERTGGTYSTLKVQPAELEDSGVYFCASSQGFARYSGNTIYFGEGSWLTVV.

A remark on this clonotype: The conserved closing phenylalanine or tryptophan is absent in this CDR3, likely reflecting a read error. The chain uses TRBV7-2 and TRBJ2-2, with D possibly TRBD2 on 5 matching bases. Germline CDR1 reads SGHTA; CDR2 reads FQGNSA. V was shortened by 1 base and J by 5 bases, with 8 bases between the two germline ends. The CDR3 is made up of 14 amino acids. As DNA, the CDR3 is TGTGCCAGCAGCTTAGTAGGGAGTACCGGGGAGCTGTTTCTT. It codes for CASSLVGSTGELFL.

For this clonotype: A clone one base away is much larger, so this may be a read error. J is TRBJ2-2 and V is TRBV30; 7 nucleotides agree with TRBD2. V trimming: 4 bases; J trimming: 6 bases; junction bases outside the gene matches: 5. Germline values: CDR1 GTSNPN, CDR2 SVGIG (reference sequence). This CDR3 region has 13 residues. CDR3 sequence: CAWIGGGSGELFF. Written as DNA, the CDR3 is TGTGCCTGGATTGGCGGGGGTTCCGGGGAGCTGTTTTTT.